The T cell receptor (beta chain) described here comes from a study of T cells expressing NK-cell markers. Germline V gives CDR1 MNHNS, CDR2 SASEGT. The CDR3 spans 16 residues. Reprocessing the 5' RACE reads, TCRdb reports a single entry for every CDR3 protein and omits DNA. The sample table sets out 350,000 to 500,000 distinct CDR3 sequences. This sequence originates from a woman aged 18 to 75 in good health. This chain joins TRBV6-1 and TRBJ2-1; TCRdb's assignment of TRBD2 cannot be checked, as there is no DNA. Sequences were obtained from blood T cells: a sorted CD56 or NKG2C T cell subset, CD4+ or CD8+ T cells, or bulk PBMC T cells (not recorded which). The CDR3 here is CASRQPGLVDWNEQFF.